This T cell receptor (beta chain) was profiled in a study of sequential checkpoint blockade in melanoma. Background on the study: Each arm's sequence ended with maintenance nivolumab.

The germline gives CDR1 SQVTM, CDR2 ANQGSEA. This CDR3 comprises 14 residues. The V end was cut by 2 bases, the J end by 1 base, with 11 bases between. Measured with immunoSEQ multiplex PCR; TCRdb has only the in-frame clones, and not every one. The table shows about 12,000 clones, with over 65% occurring only once. The treatment is: randomized to nivolumab then ipilimumab (arm A) or the reverse (arm B). DNA-damaging chemotherapy had not been given to any patient beforehand. PBMC sorting kept live CD3+CD8+ cells without CD19 or CD56. The sequence came from a human donor with melanoma. This rearrangement joins TRBV29-1 to TRBJ1-1; D is possibly TRBD1 (5 bases). The material sequenced was CD8+ T cells sorted from blood (inferred from file names), taken from a patient given nivolumab and ipilimumab in sequence. The CDR3 protein is CSVEIRVTNTEAFF. CDR3 coding DNA: TGCAGCGTTGAAATCAGGGTAACGAACACTGAAGCTTTCTTT.